This is a list of T cell receptor beta chains from one sample in a study of T cell repertoires in cytomegalovirus infection. TCRdb passed the reads through MiXCR, listing each CDR3 protein once. The sample consists of about 600,000 distinct CDR3 sequences, 24% of them appearing once. The sequenced sample was CD8+ T cells from PBMCs. Receptors were obtained from a human donor in good health (CMV status not recorded). Some clones in this sample may be carry-over from other donors' samples. CDR3s include the opening cysteine and the closing phenylalanine or tryptophan. Clone size is given for some rows only: seen once, a few or many times, or a class if the clone is expanded.

size,V,CDR3
NA,TRBV7-9,CASSTPGRGGGELFF
many,TRBV7-9,CASTPSASLEAFF
NA,TRBV12-3/TRBV12-4,CASSWTSGFTDTQYF
few,TRBV10-3,CAISEDREGEQYF
NA,TRBV7-6,CASRHGTGGAYNEQFF
NA,TRBV20-1,CSASDGRNSPLHF
NA,TRBV7-2,CASTSGNTIYF
NA,TRBV6-5,CASTLPRQGNSPLHF
NA,TRBV18,CASSLDGLYGYTF
many,TRBV7-8,CASSYPWRGAGTEAFF
NA,TRBV13,CASSSRVNYNEQFF
few,TRBV10-3,CATTSGGLHNEQFF
few,TRBV7-6,CASSPPLIPGRRTEVAQYF
once,TRBV7-4,CASSLDPLGPDTQYF
NA,TRBV2,CASSEPAGLEAFF
few,TRBV25-1,CASSSGGVDGYTF
few,TRBV20-1,CSARGQGFYSNQPQHF
few,TRBV14,CASSQVIPNQPQHF
few,TRBV20-1,CSARASGTSVYEQYF
NA,TRBV29-1,CSVVRGYGEQYF
few,TRBV7-6,CASRGVGEQFF